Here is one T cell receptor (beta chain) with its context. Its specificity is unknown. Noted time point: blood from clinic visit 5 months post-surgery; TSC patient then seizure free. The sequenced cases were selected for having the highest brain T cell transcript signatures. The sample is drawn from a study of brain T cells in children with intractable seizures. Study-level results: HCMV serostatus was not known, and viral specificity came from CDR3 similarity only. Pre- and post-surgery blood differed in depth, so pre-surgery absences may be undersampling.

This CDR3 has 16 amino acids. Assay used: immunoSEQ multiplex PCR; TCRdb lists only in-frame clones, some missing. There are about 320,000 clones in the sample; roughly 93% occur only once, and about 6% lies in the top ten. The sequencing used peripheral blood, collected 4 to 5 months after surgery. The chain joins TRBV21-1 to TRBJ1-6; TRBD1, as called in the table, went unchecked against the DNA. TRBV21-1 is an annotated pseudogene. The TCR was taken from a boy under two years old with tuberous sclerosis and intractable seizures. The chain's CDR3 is CASSEPQGAGRSPLHF. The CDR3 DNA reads TGTGCCAGCAGCGAACCCCAGGGGGCAGGGAGATCACCCCTCCACTTT.